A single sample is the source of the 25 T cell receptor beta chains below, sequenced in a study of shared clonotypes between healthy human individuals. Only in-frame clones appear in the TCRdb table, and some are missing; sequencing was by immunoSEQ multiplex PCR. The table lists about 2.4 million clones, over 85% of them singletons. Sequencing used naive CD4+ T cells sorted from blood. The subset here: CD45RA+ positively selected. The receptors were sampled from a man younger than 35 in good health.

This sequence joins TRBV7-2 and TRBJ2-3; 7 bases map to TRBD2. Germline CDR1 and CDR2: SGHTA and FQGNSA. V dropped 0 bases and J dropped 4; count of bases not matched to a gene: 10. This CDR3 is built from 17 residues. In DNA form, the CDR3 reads TGTGCCAGCAGCTTAGCCGGGACTACCTTAAACGCAGATACGCAGTATTTT. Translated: CASSLAGTTLNADTQYF.

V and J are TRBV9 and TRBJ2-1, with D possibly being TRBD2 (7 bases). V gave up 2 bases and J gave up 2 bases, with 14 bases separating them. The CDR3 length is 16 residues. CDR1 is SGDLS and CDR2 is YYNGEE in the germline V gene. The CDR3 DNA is TGTGCCAGCAGCGTTCGGGGGGCCGGAACCTACAATGAGCAGTTCTTC. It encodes CASSVRGAGTYNEQFF.

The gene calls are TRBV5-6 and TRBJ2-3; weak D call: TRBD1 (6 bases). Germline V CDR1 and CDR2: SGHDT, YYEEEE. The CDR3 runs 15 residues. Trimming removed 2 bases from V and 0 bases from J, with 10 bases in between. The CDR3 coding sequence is TGTGCCAGCAGCTTCGGACAGCAGAGCACAGATACGCAGTATTTT. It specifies CASSFGQQSTDTQYF.

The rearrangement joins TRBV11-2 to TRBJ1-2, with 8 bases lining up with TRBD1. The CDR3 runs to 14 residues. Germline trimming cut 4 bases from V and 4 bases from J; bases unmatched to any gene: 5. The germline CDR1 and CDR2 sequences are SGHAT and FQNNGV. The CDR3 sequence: CASSSRTGPYGYTF. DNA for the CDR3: TGTGCCAGCAGCTCACGGACAGGGCCCTATGGCTACACCTTC.

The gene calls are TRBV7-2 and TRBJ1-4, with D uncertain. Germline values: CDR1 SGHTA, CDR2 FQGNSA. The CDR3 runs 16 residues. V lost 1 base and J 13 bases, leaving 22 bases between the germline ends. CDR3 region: CASSLGILEGRQGLFF. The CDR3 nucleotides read TGTGCCAGCAGCTTAGGCATTTTGGAAGGCCGCCAAGGACTGTTTTTT.

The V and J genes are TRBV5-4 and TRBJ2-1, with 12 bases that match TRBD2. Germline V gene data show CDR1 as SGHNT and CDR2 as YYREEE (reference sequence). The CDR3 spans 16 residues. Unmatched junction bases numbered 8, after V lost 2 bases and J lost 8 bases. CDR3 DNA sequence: TGTGCCAGCAGCTTAGGACTAGCGGGGACGGGGGATGAGCAGTTCTTC. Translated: CASSLGLAGTGDEQFF. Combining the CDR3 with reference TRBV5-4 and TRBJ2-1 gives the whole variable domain ETGVTQSPTHLIKTRGQQVTLRCSSQSGHNTVSWYQQALGQGPQFIFQYYREEENGRGNFPPRFSGLQFPNYSSELNVNALELDDSALYLCASSLGLAGTGDEQFFGPGTRLTVL.

The CDR3 DNA sequence: TGTGCAAGTCGCGTCGACAGCTCTGGGGCCAACGTCCTGACTTTC. Residues: CASRVDSSGANVLTF. The rearrangement links TRBV12-2 to TRBJ2-6; the D segment call TRBD1 is taken from the table without a DNA check. TRBV12-2 is recorded as a pseudogene. The CDR3 spans 15 residues.

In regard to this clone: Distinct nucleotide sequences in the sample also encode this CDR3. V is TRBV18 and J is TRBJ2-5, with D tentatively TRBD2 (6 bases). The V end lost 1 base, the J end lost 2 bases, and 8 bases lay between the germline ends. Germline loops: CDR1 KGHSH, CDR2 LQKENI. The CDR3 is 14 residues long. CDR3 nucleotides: TGTGCCAGCTCACCACTACGGGAGCAAGAGACCCAGTACTTC. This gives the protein CASSPLREQETQYF. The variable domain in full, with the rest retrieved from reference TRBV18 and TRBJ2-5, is NAGVMQNPRHLVRRRGQEARLRCSPMKGHSHVYWYRQLPEEGLKFMVYLQKENIIDESGMPKERFSAEFPKEGPSILRIQQVVRGDSAAYFCASSPLREQETQYFGPGTRLLVL.

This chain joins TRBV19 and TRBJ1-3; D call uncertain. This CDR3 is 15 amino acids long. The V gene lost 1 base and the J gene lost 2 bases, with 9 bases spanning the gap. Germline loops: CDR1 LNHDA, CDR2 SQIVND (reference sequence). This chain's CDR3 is CASSIGSATGNTIYF. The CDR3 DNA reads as TGTGCCAGTAGTATAGGATCTGCCACTGGAAACACCATATATTTT. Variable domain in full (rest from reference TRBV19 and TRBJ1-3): DGGITQSPKYLFRKEGQNVTLSCEQNLNHDAMYWYRQDPGQGLRLIYYSQIVNDFQKGDIAEGYSVSREKKESFPLTVTSAQKNPTAFYLCASSIGSATGNTIYFGEGSWLTVV.

The DNA for the CDR3 is TGCGCCAGCAGCTTGGATGTCGGTACACCAGCCTACACCTTC. Encoded protein: CASSLDVGTPAYTF. The rearrangement links TRBV5-1 to TRBJ1-2; D remains ambiguous. CDR1 and CDR2 from the germline V gene are SGHRS and YFSETQ. This CDR3 has 14 amino acids. The V and J ends lost 0 bases and 10 bases respectively, with 16 bases between them.

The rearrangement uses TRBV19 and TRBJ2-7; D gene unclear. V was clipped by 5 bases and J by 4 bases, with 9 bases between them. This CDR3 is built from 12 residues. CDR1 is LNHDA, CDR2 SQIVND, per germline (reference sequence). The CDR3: CASSGRLYEQYF. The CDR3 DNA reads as TGTGCCAGTAGTGGACGGTTATACGAGCAGTACTTC.

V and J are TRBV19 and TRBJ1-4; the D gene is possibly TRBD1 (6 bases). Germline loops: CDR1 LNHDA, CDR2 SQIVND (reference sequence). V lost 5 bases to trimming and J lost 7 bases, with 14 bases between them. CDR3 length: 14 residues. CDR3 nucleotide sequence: TGTGCCAGTAGTCCAGGACAGACAGGTGAAAAACTGTTTTTT. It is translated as CASSPGQTGEKLFF.

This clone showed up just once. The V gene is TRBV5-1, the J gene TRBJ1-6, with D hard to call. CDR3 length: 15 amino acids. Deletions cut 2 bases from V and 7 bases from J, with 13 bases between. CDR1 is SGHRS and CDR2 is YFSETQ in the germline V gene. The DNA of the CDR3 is TGCGCCAGCAGCTTACGGGCTTCGGGGAATTCACCCCTCCACTTT. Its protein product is CASSLRASGNSPLHF.

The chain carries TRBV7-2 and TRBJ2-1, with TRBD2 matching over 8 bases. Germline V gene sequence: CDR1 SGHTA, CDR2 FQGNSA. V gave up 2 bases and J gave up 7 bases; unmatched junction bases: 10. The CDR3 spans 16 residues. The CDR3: CASSLRLAGLWNEQFF. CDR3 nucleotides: TGTGCCAGCAGCTTAAGGCTAGCGGGTCTTTGGAATGAGCAGTTCTTC.

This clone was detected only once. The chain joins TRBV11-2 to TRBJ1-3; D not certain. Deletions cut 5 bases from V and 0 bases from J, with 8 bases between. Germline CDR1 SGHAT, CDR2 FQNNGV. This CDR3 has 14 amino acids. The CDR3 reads CASSAGSSGNTIYF. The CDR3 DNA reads TGTGCCAGCAGCGCCGGATCCTCTGGAAACACCATATATTTT. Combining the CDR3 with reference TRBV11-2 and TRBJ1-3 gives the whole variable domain EAGVAQSPRYKIIEKRQSVAFWCNPISGHATLYWYQQILGQGPKLLIQFQNNGVVDDSQLPKDRFSAERLKGVDSTLKIQPAKLEDSAVYLCASSAGSSGNTIYFGEGSWLTVV.

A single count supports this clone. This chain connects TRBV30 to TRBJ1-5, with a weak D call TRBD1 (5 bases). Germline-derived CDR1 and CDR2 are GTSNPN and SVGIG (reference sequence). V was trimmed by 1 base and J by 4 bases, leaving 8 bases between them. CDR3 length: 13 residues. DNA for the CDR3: TGTGCCTGGAGTGGGGACCCTAATCAGCCCCAGCATTTT. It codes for CAWSGDPNQPQHF.

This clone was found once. This CDR3 reads CASSRLSGATDTQYF. The CDR3 DNA sequence: TGCGCCAGCAGCAGACTTTCGGGGGCCACAGATACGCAGTATTTT. The V call is TRBV5-1, the J call TRBJ2-3; D may be TRBD1 or TRBD2 (6 bases each). The CDR3 extends over 15 amino acids. The V gene lost 4 bases and the J gene lost 2 bases, with 14 bases spanning the gap. Germline CDR1 SGHRS, CDR2 YFSETQ. The full variable domain, rest sourced from reference TRBV5-1 and TRBJ2-3, is KAGVTQTPRYLIKTRGQQVTLSCSPISGHRSVSWYQQTPGQGLQFLFEYFSETQRNKGNFPGRFSGRQFSNSRSEMNVSTLELGDSALYLCASSRLSGATDTQYFGPGTRLTVL.

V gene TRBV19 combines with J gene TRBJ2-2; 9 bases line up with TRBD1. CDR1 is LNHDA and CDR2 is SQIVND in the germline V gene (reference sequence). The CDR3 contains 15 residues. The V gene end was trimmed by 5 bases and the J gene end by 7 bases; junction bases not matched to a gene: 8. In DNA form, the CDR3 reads TGTGCCAGTAGTCCCCGGGACAGGGACAGCGGGGAGCTGTTTTTT. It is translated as CASSPRDRDSGELFF.

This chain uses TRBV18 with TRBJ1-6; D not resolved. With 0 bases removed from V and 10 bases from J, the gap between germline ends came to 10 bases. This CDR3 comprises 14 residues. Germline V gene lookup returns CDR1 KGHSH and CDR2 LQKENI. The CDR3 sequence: CASSPPGADSPLHF. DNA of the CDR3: TGTGCCAGCTCACCACCTGGTGCAGACTCACCCCTCCACTTT.

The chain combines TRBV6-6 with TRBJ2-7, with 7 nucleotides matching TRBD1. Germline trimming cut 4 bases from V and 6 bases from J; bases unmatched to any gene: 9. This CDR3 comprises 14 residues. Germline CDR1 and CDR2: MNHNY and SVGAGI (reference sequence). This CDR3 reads CASSSTGTVGEQYF. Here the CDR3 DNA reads TGTGCCAGCAGTTCAACCGGGACAGTGGGCGAGCAGTACTTC.

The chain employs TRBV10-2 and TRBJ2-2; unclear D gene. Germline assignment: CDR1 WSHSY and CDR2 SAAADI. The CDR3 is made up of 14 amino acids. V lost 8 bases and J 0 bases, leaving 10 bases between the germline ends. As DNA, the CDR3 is TGCGCCAGCCGGGTTCAGACGAACACCGGGGAGCTGTTTTTT. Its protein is CASRVQTNTGELFF.

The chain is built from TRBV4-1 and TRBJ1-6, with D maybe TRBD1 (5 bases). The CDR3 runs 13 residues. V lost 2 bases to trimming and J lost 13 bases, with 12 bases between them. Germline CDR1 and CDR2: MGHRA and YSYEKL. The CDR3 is CASSQLLGDPLHF. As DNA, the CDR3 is TGCGCCAGCAGCCAACTCCTGGGGGATCCCCTCCACTTT.

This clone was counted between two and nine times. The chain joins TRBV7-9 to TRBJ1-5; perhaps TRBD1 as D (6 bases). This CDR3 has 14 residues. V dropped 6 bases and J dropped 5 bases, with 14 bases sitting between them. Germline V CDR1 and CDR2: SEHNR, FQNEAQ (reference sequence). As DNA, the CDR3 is TGTGCCAGCAGTCGTACAGGGTTAGATCAGCCCCAGCATTTT. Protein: CASSRTGLDQPQHF.

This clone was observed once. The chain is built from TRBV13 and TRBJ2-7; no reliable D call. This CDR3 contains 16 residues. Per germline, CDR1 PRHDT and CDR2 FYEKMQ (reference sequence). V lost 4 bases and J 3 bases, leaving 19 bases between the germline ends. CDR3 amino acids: CASSSLRSRRIYEQYF. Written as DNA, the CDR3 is TGTGCCAGCAGCTCCCTCCGCTCGCGTCGGATCTACGAGCAGTACTTC.

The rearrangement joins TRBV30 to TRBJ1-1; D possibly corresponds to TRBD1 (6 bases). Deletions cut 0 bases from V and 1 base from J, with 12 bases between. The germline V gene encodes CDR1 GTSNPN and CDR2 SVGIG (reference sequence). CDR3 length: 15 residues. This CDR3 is CAWSVWGAPNTEAFF. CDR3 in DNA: TGTGCCTGGAGTGTATGGGGGGCACCGAACACTGAAGCTTTCTTT.